A single sample gave rise to the 30 T cell receptor beta chains below, sequenced in a study of cytomegalovirus exposure and HLA in healthy donors (dated by TCRdb to about 2017). The library was obtained by the immunoSEQ multiplex PCR assay. For the multiplex PCR, a mixture combining 60 forward primers for TCR Vbeta segments and 13 reverse primers for TCR Jbeta segments was used. TCRdb's version of the immuneACCESS table is confined to in-frame rearrangements and falls short of the full clone set. An unresolved V gene accounts for under half of the shortfall where checked; the remainder is of unknown origin. Present in this sample are about 170,000 clones, 75% of which were seen just once. The top ten constitute 2.5% to 3.5% of the sample. The specimen was PBMCs. The receptors originated from a woman aged 45 to 65 in good health and CMV-seropositive.

This chain links TRBV4-1 with TRBJ1-6; D is undetermined. The CDR3 length is 17 residues. V lost 0 bases and J 4 bases, leaving 13 bases between the germline ends. Germline V lookup: CDR1 MGHRA, CDR2 YSYEKL. The CDR3 DNA reads as TGCGCCAGCAGCCAAGATTTAGCGGGGAATTATAATTCACCCCTCCACTTT. Translating gives CASSQDLAGNYNSPLHF.

J is TRBJ1-2 and V is TRBV10-2; D is perhaps TRBD1 (5 bases). The CDR3 consists of 14 residues. The V gene lost 5 bases and the J gene lost 4 bases, with 14 bases spanning the gap. The germline gives CDR1 WSHSY, CDR2 SAAADI. The chain's CDR3 is CASSTTVGVYGYTF. The CDR3 bases are TGCGCCAGCAGTACGACAGTCGGAGTCTATGGCTACACCTTC.

In the case of this clone: Other DNA variants within this sample encode the same CDR3. This chain links TRBV18 with TRBJ1-1; D perhaps matches TRBD1 (5 bases). The V gene lost 6 bases and the J gene lost 1 base, with 9 bases spanning the gap. Germline V lookup: CDR1 KGHSH, CDR2 LQKENI. The CDR3 runs 13 residues. CDR3: CASSPGQNTEAFF. The CDR3 DNA reads as TGTGCCAGCTCCCCAGGACAGAACACTGAAGCTTTCTTT.

V gene TRBV7-9 combines with J gene TRBJ1-5; D gene uncertain. The CDR3 has 19 residues. Germline CDR1 is SEHNR and CDR2 is FQNEAQ (reference sequence). V shed 5 bases and J shed 1 base, with 24 bases lying between them. The CDR3 DNA reads TGTGCCAGCAGCCACCCCCGGGGAGAGCCCCTTGGGAGCAATCAGCCCCAGCATTTT. Its translation: CASSHPRGEPLGSNQPQHF.

V is TRBV9 and J is TRBJ2-5; 9 bases are a match to TRBD2. The V segment lost 0 bases and the J segment 5 bases; nucleotides outside the gene matches: 2. There are 14 residues in the CDR3. The V gene's germline CDR1 is SGDLS and CDR2 YYNGEE. CDR3 region: CASSVGLAGETQYF. The CDR3 DNA follows: TGTGCCAGCAGCGTAGGTCTAGCGGGGGAGACCCAGTACTTC.

The J gene is TRBJ1-3, the V gene TRBV6-1; D perhaps matches TRBD1 (5 bases). The germline gives CDR1 MNHNS, CDR2 SASEGT. CDR3 length equals 17 residues. V was shortened by 4 bases and J by 0 bases, with 16 bases between the two germline ends. In nucleotides, the CDR3 is TGTGCCAGCAGTGGATCAACAGGAGCCCTCTCTGGAAACACCATATATTTT. Translation gives CASSGSTGALSGNTIYF.

V gene TRBV18 combines with J gene TRBJ2-3; perhaps TRBD2 as D (6 bases). The V gene lost 1 base and the J gene lost 0 bases, with 8 bases spanning the gap. The CDR3 contains 15 residues. Germline assignment: CDR1 KGHSH and CDR2 LQKENI. The CDR3 DNA follows: TGTGCCAGCTCACCACTTGGGGGGAGCACAGATACGCAGTATTTT. This encodes CASSPLGGSTDTQYF.

V is TRBV5-1 and J is TRBJ2-5, with 8 bases aligning to TRBD1. This CDR3 is 14 amino acids long. Germline V CDR1 and CDR2: SGHRS, YFSETQ. The junction had 3 bases not matched to a gene; V was cut back by 4 bases and J by 1 base. The CDR3 loop is CASSVTGAQETQYF. The CDR3 nucleotides read TGCGCCAGCAGCGTGACAGGGGCCCAAGAGACCCAGTACTTC.

There are a few counts of this clone. The genes are TRBV6-1 and TRBJ2-3; TRBD2 is a possible D gene (6 bases). The CDR3 is 12 residues long. CDR1 is MNHNS and CDR2 is SASEGT in the germline V gene. V lost 8 bases, J lost 2 bases, and 8 bases lay in between. The DNA for the CDR3 is TGTGCCAGCGGGGGGAACACAGATACGCAGTATTTT. This encodes CASGGNTDTQYF.

The chain links TRBV5-1 to TRBJ1-6, with no clear D. The V end was cut by 2 bases, the J end by 7 bases, with 7 bases between. The CDR3 length is 13 residues. From germline, CDR1 is SGHRS and CDR2 YFSETQ. The CDR3 DNA follows: TGCGCCAGCAGCTTAACCGGGAATTCACCCCTCCACTTT. This codes for CASSLTGNSPLHF.

The chain recombines TRBV9 with TRBJ2-7; TRBD1 matches at 8 bases. After removal of 4 bases from V and 6 bases from J, the junction contained 3 bases not matched to a gene. Germline lookup yields CDR1 SGDLS and CDR2 YYNGEE. The CDR3 is 12 amino acids. This CDR3 reads CASSLDRGEQYF. The CDR3 DNA reads as TGTGCCAGCAGCCTTGACAGGGGCGAGCAGTACTTC.

For the CDR3, the DNA is TGTGCCAGCAGCTTAGGACAGGGGACTGGCTACGAGCAGTACTTC. Translating it yields CASSLGQGTGYEQYF. V gene TRBV11-2 combines with J gene TRBJ2-7, with 8 bases aligning to TRBD1. V shed 1 base and J 3 bases; nucleotides not matched to a gene: 5. The CDR3 is 15 amino acids. The germline CDR1 and CDR2 sequences are SGHAT and FQNNGV. Variable domain in full (rest from reference TRBV11-2 and TRBJ2-7): EAGVAQSPRYKIIEKRQSVAFWCNPISGHATLYWYQQILGQGPKLLIQFQNNGVVDDSQLPKDRFSAERLKGVDSTLKIQPAKLEDSAVYLCASSLGQGTGYEQYFGPGTRLTVT.

This clone occurred once. V gene TRBV5-4 combines with J gene TRBJ1-1; the match to TRBD1 covers 10 bases. This CDR3 is 17 amino acids long. The trim removed 3 bases at V and 1 base at J, leaving 9 bases unmatched. Germline V lookup: CDR1 SGHNT, CDR2 YYREEE (reference sequence). DNA of the CDR3: TGTGCCAGCAGCTCGTCCCGGGACAGGGGACCGAACACTGAAGCTTTCTTT. Translating it yields CASSSSRDRGPNTEAFF.

V is TRBV10-3 and J is TRBJ1-1, with D possibly matching TRBD1 (6 bases). The CDR3 totals 15 residues. The V gene lost 0 bases and the J gene lost 3 bases, with 11 bases spanning the gap. CDR1 and CDR2 (germline): ENHRY, SYGVKD. CDR3 sequence: CAISESGALDTEAFF. The CDR3 DNA reads TGTGCCATCAGTGAGTCGGGGGCCCTAGACACTGAAGCTTTCTTT.

The J gene is TRBJ1-2, the V gene TRBV19; 8 bases are a match to TRBD1. The germline V gene has CDR1 LNHDA and CDR2 SQIVND (reference sequence). J gave up 9 bases and V 7 bases, and 13 bases lay outside the gene matches. This CDR3 is 14 amino acids long. The CDR3 bases are TGTGCCAGTAACCCATCGGGACAGGTCTGGCGCTACACCTTC. It is translated as CASNPSGQVWRYTF.

This clone was seen only a few times. This sequence joins TRBV5-4 and TRBJ1-2, with D perhaps matching TRBD1 (5 bases). The germline V gene encodes CDR1 SGHNT and CDR2 YYREEE (reference sequence). CDR3 size: 15 residues. The V end lost 0 bases, the J end lost 4 bases, and 13 bases lay between the germline ends. The CDR3 coding sequence is TGTGCCAGCAGCTTGGAGTTGGGGGGTGGCTATGGCTACACCTTC. Translating gives CASSLELGGGYGYTF.

This clone was recorded a few times. CDR3 DNA: TGCGCCAGCAGCCAAGGTACTACCACCTGGAACACTGAAGCTTTCTTT. It yields the protein CASSQGTTTWNTEAFF. This sequence joins TRBV4-1 and TRBJ1-1; D gene ambiguous. CDR1 is MGHRA and CDR2 is YSYEKL in the germline V gene. Trimming removed 1 base at V and 1 base at J, with 13 bases between. The CDR3 contains 16 residues.

The chain uses TRBV7-2 and TRBJ1-1; D is perhaps TRBD1 (6 bases). The CDR3 is 15 amino acids. Germline CDR1 is SGHTA and CDR2 is FQGNSA. V was trimmed by 3 bases and J by 1 base, leaving 12 bases between them. The CDR3 spells CASSFARGQNTEAFF. In DNA form, the CDR3 reads TGTGCCAGCAGCTTCGCGCGGGGGCAGAACACTGAAGCTTTCTTT.

V usage is TRBV6-6 and J usage is TRBJ2-3, with a weak D call TRBD2 (5 bases). V was clipped by 6 bases and J by 6 bases, with 10 bases between them. Germline V lookup: CDR1 MNHNY, CDR2 SVGAGI (reference sequence). The CDR3 consists of 12 residues. The CDR3 DNA reads as TGTGCCAGCAGACCCCGCGGGGATACGCAGTATTTT. It translates to CASRPRGDTQYF.

This chain connects TRBV12-5 to TRBJ2-3; possible D gene TRBD1, 6 bases. The germline V and J ends were trimmed by 6 bases and 1 base, with 14 bases remaining between them. The CDR3 consists of 15 residues. The germline V gene encodes CDR1 LGHNT and CDR2 FRNRAP. The CDR3 loop reads CASGMGAGGTDTQYF. CDR3 DNA: TGTGCTAGTGGAATGGGGGCAGGGGGCACAGATACGCAGTATTTT.

The chain has TRBV2 and TRBJ1-1; 8 nucleotides align to TRBD1. The V segment lost 9 bases and the J segment 5 bases; nucleotides outside the gene matches: 8. The CDR3 contains 13 residues. Per germline, CDR1 SNHLY and CDR2 FYNNEI. The CDR3 sequence: CARSRGLTTEAFF. The CDR3 DNA reads TGTGCCAGAAGCAGGGGGCTGACGACTGAAGCTTTCTTT.

The rearrangement joins TRBV30 to TRBJ2-3; 12 bases match TRBD2. Germline CDR1 is GTSNPN and CDR2 is SVGIG (reference sequence). V lost 0 bases to trimming and J lost 6 bases; unmatched junction nucleotides: 4. The CDR3 extends over 15 amino acids. The CDR3 loop is CAWSVFLAGGDTQYF. In DNA form, the CDR3 reads TGTGCCTGGAGTGTTTTTCTAGCGGGGGGGGATACGCAGTATTTT.

J is TRBJ2-3 and V is TRBV5-1; TRBD2 might be the D (6 bases). Looked up from germline, CDR1 is SGHRS and CDR2 is YFSETQ. The CDR3 has 14 residues. V dropped 5 bases and J dropped 0 bases, with 10 bases sitting between them. Here the CDR3 DNA reads TGCGCCAGCAGATCCAGCGGGAGCACAGATACGCAGTATTTT. Protein sequence: CASRSSGSTDTQYF. Full variable domain (rest looked up from reference TRBV5-1 and TRBJ2-3): KAGVTQTPRYLIKTRGQQVTLSCSPISGHRSVSWYQQTPGQGLQFLFEYFSETQRNKGNFPGRFSGRQFSNSRSEMNVSTLELGDSALYLCASRSSGSTDTQYFGPGTRLTVL.

CDR3 in amino acids: CASRYTGGSYEQYF. The CDR3 DNA follows: TGTGCCAGCAGATATACAGGGGGTTCCTACGAGCAGTACTTC. The chain links TRBV27 to TRBJ2-7; 8 bases agree with TRBD1. Germline loops: CDR1 MNHEY, CDR2 SMNVEV (reference sequence). The CDR3 has 14 residues. J was trimmed by 1 base and V by 6 bases; bases with no gene match: 5.

The chain links TRBV4-1 to TRBJ1-5, with D possibly being TRBD1 (5 bases). The CDR3 is 16 amino acids. The germline V and J ends were trimmed by 9 bases and 1 base, with 19 bases remaining between them. The germline V gene has CDR1 MGHRA and CDR2 YSYEKL. CDR3 DNA sequence: TGCGCCAGGGGAGGGCAGGGCGACTTAAGCAATCAGCCCCAGCATTTT. Its translation: CARGGQGDLSNQPQHF.

This clone was found once. The chain joins TRBV6-4 to TRBJ1-2; D call uncertain. CDR1 is MRHNA and CDR2 is SNTAGT in the germline V gene. This CDR3 is built from 14 residues. The V end lost 4 bases, the J end lost 6 bases, and 15 bases lay between the germline ends. CDR3 amino acids: CASSATSRGDGYTF. The CDR3 nucleotides are TGTGCCAGCAGTGCCACAAGCCGGGGTGATGGCTACACCTTC.

The genes are TRBV5-4 and TRBJ1-2, with 7 bases lining up with TRBD1. CDR1 and CDR2 (germline): SGHNT, YYREEE (reference sequence). With 7 bases clipped from V and 0 bases from J, the junction kept 6 bases outside the gene matches. The CDR3 is 14 residues long. CDR3: CASRDRATNYGYTF. Here the CDR3 DNA reads TGTGCCAGCCGCGACAGGGCCACTAACTATGGCTACACCTTC. Filled out from reference TRBV5-4 and TRBJ1-2, the complete variable domain reads ETGVTQSPTHLIKTRGQQVTLRCSSQSGHNTVSWYQQALGQGPQFIFQYYREEENGRGNFPPRFSGLQFPNYSSELNVNALELDDSALYLCASRDRATNYGYTFGSGTRLTVV.

This chain connects TRBV6-6 to TRBJ1-2, with 8 nucleotides matching TRBD1. The CDR3 spans 13 residues. V dropped 6 bases and J dropped 3; count of bases not matched to a gene: 3. Germline CDR1 MNHNY, CDR2 SVGAGI (reference sequence). CDR3 in DNA: TGTGCCAGCAGCACACAGGGGGACTATGGCTACACCTTC. As protein: CASSTQGDYGYTF.

This rearrangement joins TRBV10-1 to TRBJ2-1, with TRBD1 matching 9 bases. Per germline, CDR1 WNHNN and CDR2 SYGVQD (reference sequence). Trimming cost V 0 bases and J 6 bases; bases outside gene matches: 6. The CDR3 is made up of 16 amino acids. The CDR3 nucleotides are TGCGCCAGCAGTGAGTCCGGGACAGGGAAGGGCAATGAGCAGTTCTTC. This gives the protein CASSESGTGKGNEQFF.

DNA of the CDR3: TGTGCCAGCAGCTTGGGGGGGGCGGGCTCCTACGAGCAGTACTTC. It specifies CASSLGGAGSYEQYF. The chain recombines TRBV7-9 with TRBJ2-7, with D possibly being TRBD2 (7 bases). V was cut by 3 bases and J by 0 bases, with 12 bases left in between. Germline CDR1 is SEHNR and CDR2 is FQNEAQ (reference sequence). The length of the CDR3 is 15 residues.